Shown below are 3 T cell receptor beta chains from a single sample sequenced in a study of T cell responses to AZD1222 COVID-19 vaccine. Profiled with immunoSEQ multiplex PCR; TCRdb holds only in-frame clones, not every one. The table lists 95,000 to 100,000 clones, about 88% of them singletons. The specimen comprised peripheral blood, sampled on day 0 of AZD1222 vaccination. These receptors came from an adult in good health.

This clone was seen only once. The rearrangement uses TRBV30 and TRBJ2-7, with D perhaps being TRBD1 or TRBD2 (5 bases each). This CDR3 is 12 amino acids long. V lost 3 bases, J lost 0 bases, and 6 bases lay in between. Germline V gives CDR1 GTSNPN, CDR2 SVGIG (reference sequence). CDR3 in DNA: TGTGCCTGGAGAGGGACCTCCTACGAGCAGTACTTC. Protein product: CAWRGTSYEQYF.

V is TRBV27 and J is TRBJ1-1; perhaps TRBD1 as D (6 bases). Germline V gene lookup returns CDR1 MNHEY and CDR2 SMNVEV (reference sequence). V was trimmed by 3 bases and J by 2 bases, leaving 13 bases between them. The CDR3 has 15 amino acids. Here the CDR3 reads CASSFTPRGNTEAFF. DNA for the CDR3: TGTGCCAGCAGTTTCACGCCCAGGGGAAACACTGAAGCTTTCTTT.

The V call is TRBV20-1, the J call TRBJ2-1; possible D gene TRBD1, 5 bases. CDR3 length equals 14 residues. Germline CDR1 is DFQATT and CDR2 is SNEGSKA (reference sequence). V shed 3 bases and J shed 6 bases, with 15 bases lying between them. CDR3 in DNA: TGCAGTGCTAGTGGTCAGGGTTGGGTCAATGAGCAGTTCTTC. This sequence encodes CSASGQGWVNEQFF.